Presented here are 21 T cell receptor beta chains from one specimen sequenced in a study of vaccination and CD4 T cells after COVID-19. These receptors lack a known antigen. The treatment here: 10-day PBMC culture with coronavirus spike peptide pools or control peptides (ViraFEST assay). The study sequenced cultured CD4+ T cell DNA using the Oncomine TCR Beta short-read assay. TCRdb passed the PCR reads through MiXCR, listing each CDR3 protein once. Of around 14,000 distinct CDR3 sequences detected, roughly 60% appear once; the ten largest clones hold approximately 14%. Specimen: CD4+ T cells from blood, cultured in vitro. The receptor set was obtained from a human donor who had recovered from COVID-19.

This clonotype occurred a few times. The CDR3, as DNA: TGTGCCAGCAGTTTAGAGGGCGGAAAGACCCAGTACTTC. Its protein is CASSLEGGKTQYF. The V call is TRBV27, the J call TRBJ2-5, with D maybe TRBD2 (5 bases). CDR3 length: 13 amino acids. V lost 2 bases to trimming and J lost 6 bases, with 10 bases between them. Germline V gives CDR1 MNHEY, CDR2 SMNVEV (reference sequence).

This clonotype occurred a few times. The chain has TRBV20-1 and TRBJ2-1; 12 bases align to TRBD2. The CDR3 is 16 amino acids. After removal of 1 base from V and 5 bases from J, the junction contained 6 bases not matched to a gene. Germline V gene lookup returns CDR1 DFQATT and CDR2 SNEGSKA (reference sequence). This chain's CDR3 is CSARASGRAGHNEQFF. Here the CDR3 DNA reads TGCAGTGCTAGAGCTAGCGGGAGGGCCGGTCACAATGAGCAGTTCTTC.

This clonotype was counted between two and nine times. The chain uses TRBV19 and TRBJ2-5; 7 nucleotides align to TRBD2. The CDR3 totals 13 residues. V shed 6 bases, J shed 4 bases, and the junction held 5 bases outside the gene matches. Germline-derived CDR1 and CDR2 are LNHDA and SQIVND (reference sequence). The CDR3, as DNA: TGTGCCAGTAGGGGGGGGTACCGAGAGACCCAGTACTTC. This sequence encodes CASRGGYRETQYF.

The rearrangement links TRBV29-1 to TRBJ2-2; 9 nucleotides line up with TRBD2. The CDR3 totals 14 residues. Germline V gene sequence: CDR1 SQVTM, CDR2 ANQGSEA. J was trimmed by 6 bases and V by 7 bases; bases with no gene match: 9. The CDR3 spells CSGASGVSSGELFF. CDR3 DNA: TGCAGCGGAGCTAGCGGGGTTTCGTCCGGGGAGCTGTTTTTT.

V usage is TRBV7-3 and J usage is TRBJ1-6, with D tentatively TRBD1 (5 bases). Germline CDR1 SGHTA, CDR2 FQGTGA. This CDR3 has 15 amino acids. Trimming took off 6 bases at V and 11 bases at J, with 20 bases between the two ends. CDR3 in amino acids: CASSSTPGRVTPLHF. Written as DNA, the CDR3 is TGTGCCAGCAGTTCCACCCCTGGCAGGGTCACACCCCTCCACTTT.

The J gene is TRBJ1-1, the V gene TRBV6-2 or TRBV6-3, with 9 bases matching TRBD1. The ends lost 6 bases at V and 5 bases at J; junction bases unmatched: 4. The CDR3 length is 13 residues. CDR1 is MNHEY, CDR2 SVGEGT, per germline. CDR3 DNA sequence: TGTGCCAGCAGGAGGACAGGGGATACTGAAGCTTTCTTT. Its translation: CASRRTGDTEAFF.

V usage is TRBV20-1 and J usage is TRBJ2-1; D is ambiguous. CDR3 size: 11 residues. Trimming pared 5 bases from V and 6 bases from J, leaving 8 bases between. CDR1 is DFQATT and CDR2 is SNEGSKA in the germline V gene (reference sequence). The CDR3 sequence is CSAPLVNEQFF. CDR3 in DNA: TGCAGTGCTCCCTTGGTCAATGAGCAGTTCTTC.

The chain has TRBV4-2 and TRBJ2-3; no clear D. V shed 0 bases and J shed 6 bases, with 13 bases lying between them. CDR3 length: 15 residues. The V gene's germline CDR1 is LGHNA and CDR2 YNFKEQ. The CDR3 DNA follows: TGTGCCAGCAGCCAAGAGGGGTCCCGTGACGATACGCAGTATTTT. It codes for CASSQEGSRDDTQYF.

V usage is TRBV5-4 and J usage is TRBJ2-2; 8 bases align to TRBD2. In germline, CDR1 is SGHNT, CDR2 YYREEE (reference sequence). CDR3 length: 15 residues. After removal of 2 bases from V and 1 base from J, the junction contained 1 base not matched to a gene. CDR3 DNA sequence: TGTGCCAGCAGCTTCACTAGCGGGAACACCGGGGAGCTGTTTTTT. Translating gives CASSFTSGNTGELFF.

The chain is built from TRBV4-1 and TRBJ2-1, with 10 bases matching TRBD1. Germline-derived CDR1 and CDR2 are MGHRA and YSYEKL. The CDR3 runs to 20 residues. J was trimmed by 1 base and V by 1 base; bases with no gene match: 13. In DNA, the CDR3 is TGCGCCAGCAGCCAAGGCCGGTTCTCGGACAGGGGGGGTTCCTACAATGAGCAGTTCTTC. Protein product: CASSQGRFSDRGGSYNEQFF.

There are a few counts of this clonotype. The chain carries TRBV6-4 and TRBJ1-6; D not certain. Looked up from germline, CDR1 is MRHNA and CDR2 is SNTAGT. The CDR3 length is 14 residues. Trimming took 3 bases from V and 8 from J, leaving 11 bases between them. The CDR3 reads CASSEVAGDSPLHF. The CDR3 region has the DNA TGTGCCAGCAGTGAGGTGGCAGGAGATTCACCCCTCCACTTT.

This clonotype was counted between two and nine times. V is TRBV21-1 and J is TRBJ2-2; TRBD2 was called by the table and not checked on the DNA. TRBV21-1 is listed as a pseudogene. The CDR3 is 15 residues long. CDR3 in amino acids: CASSKDTRSSGELFF. The CDR3 nucleotides are TGTGCCAGCAGCAAAGACACTAGGTCGTCCGGGGAGCTGTTTTTT.

This clonotype appeared a few times. The V gene is TRBV27, the J gene TRBJ2-7, with D possibly TRBD2 on 6 matching bases. The CDR3 is 13 amino acids. Germline CDR1 is MNHEY and CDR2 is SMNVEV (reference sequence). V was shortened by 2 bases and J by 5 bases, with 10 bases between the two germline ends. In nucleotides, the CDR3 is TGTGCCAGCAGTTTACGGGGGTATCACGAGCAGTACTTC. This sequence encodes CASSLRGYHEQYF.

V is TRBV19 and J is TRBJ1-5, with D possibly TRBD1 on 6 matching bases. The V gene's germline CDR1 is LNHDA and CDR2 SQIVND (reference sequence). The V end was cut by 7 bases, the J end by 3 bases, with 16 bases between. The CDR3 extends over 15 amino acids. The CDR3 DNA follows: TGTGCCAGTAAGAGGGCGGGGGGCCTCAATCAGCCCCAGCATTTT. Translated: CASKRAGGLNQPQHF.

V and J are TRBV29-1 and TRBJ2-2; the D is unclear. This CDR3 has 15 residues. CDR1 is SQVTM, CDR2 ANQGSEA, per germline. V lost 6 bases and J lost 5, with 19 bases in between. The CDR3 DNA is TGCAGCGTCCTGACATCTTTCGGTTTAACCGGGGAGCTGTTTTTT. Residues: CSVLTSFGLTGELFF.

The chain employs TRBV6-5 and TRBJ1-2, with 7 bases identical to TRBD1. V lost 4 bases and J lost 4; bases outside the gene matches: 3. Per germline, CDR1 MNHEY and CDR2 SVGAGI. The CDR3 is 13 amino acids. The CDR3 nucleotides are TGTGCCAGCAGTTTGGACAGGAGCTATGGCTACACCTTC. This codes for CASSLDRSYGYTF.

The count of this clonotype is one. CDR3 region: CASSQSKPHTEAFF. The CDR3 nucleotides read TGCGCCAGCAGTCAATCGAAGCCACACACTGAAGCTTTCTTT. The chain uses TRBV23-1 and TRBJ1-1; no firm D call. TRBV23-1 is identified as an open reading frame with a role that is uncertain. The CDR3 totals 14 residues. V was trimmed by 0 bases and J by 3 bases, leaving 8 bases between them.

To note about this clonotype: Being one base from a much bigger clone, this may be a read error. This chain connects TRBV3-1 to TRBJ1-1; perhaps TRBD1 as D (6 bases). The CDR3 consists of 15 residues. Germline assignment: CDR1 LGHDT and CDR2 YNNKEL (reference sequence). CDR3 sequence reads: CGSSQPDRIGIGAFF. The CDR3 DNA sequence: TGTGGCAGCAGCCAACCAGACAGGATCGGAATTGGAGCTTTCTTT.

Sample share makes this clonotype medium-sized. The chain joins TRBV6-2 or TRBV6-3 to TRBJ1-5; D gene unclear. Germline-derived CDR1 and CDR2 are MNHEY and SVGEGT. V was pared by 2 bases and J by 0 bases, with 14 bases between. The CDR3 covers 17 residues. For the CDR3, the DNA is TGTGCCAGCAGTTACGCCGACATACTTTATAGCAATCAGCCCCAGCATTTT. As protein: CASSYADILYSNQPQHF.

The chain has TRBV15 and TRBJ1-5; 10 nucleotides match TRBD1. The ends lost 1 base at V and 1 base at J; junction bases unmatched: 10. The CDR3 loop spans 19 amino acids. Germline V gene data show CDR1 as LNHNV and CDR2 as YYDKDF (reference sequence). CDR3 sequence: CATSRVPMTGGRSNQPQHF. The CDR3 bases are TGTGCCACCAGCAGAGTTCCGATGACAGGGGGCCGGAGCAATCAGCCCCAGCATTTT.

V and J are TRBV5-1 and TRBJ1-2, with 12 nucleotides matching TRBD1. V lost 4 bases, J lost 8 bases, and 6 bases stayed unmatched. Germline-derived CDR1 and CDR2 are SGHRS and YFSETQ. The CDR3 has 14 amino acids. CDR3 DNA: TGCGCCAGCAGCCTGGGACAGGGGGCCTGGGGCTACACCTTC. The encoded protein is CASSLGQGAWGYTF.